A single sample is the source of the 22 T cell receptor beta chains below, sequenced in a study of T cell responses to AZD1222 COVID-19 vaccine. Here immunoSEQ multiplex PCR was the method, and the copy in TCRdb shows in-frame clones only, minus some. Of fewer than 120,000 clones in the sample, around 90% were seen once. The sample was peripheral blood, taken 28 days after the second AZD1222 dose. Receptors were obtained from an adult who received the AZD1222 COVID-19 vaccine.

The chain carries TRBV9 and TRBJ2-5; D is possibly TRBD2 (6 bases). Trimming left V 4 bases short and J 5 bases short, with 27 bases between. CDR1 and CDR2 from the germline V gene are SGDLS and YYNGEE. The CDR3 contains 18 residues. CDR3 DNA sequence: TGTGCCAGCAGCATCTCACTTCGTCGGGACTCCCCTGGGGAGACCCAGTACTTC. This translates into CASSISLRRDSPGETQYF.

The chain joins TRBV6-6 to TRBJ2-7; D unclear. The CDR3 contains 15 residues. Germline V gene lookup returns CDR1 MNHNY and CDR2 SVGAGI (reference sequence). Trimming left V 5 bases short and J 4 bases short, with 18 bases between. CDR3 bases: TGTGCCAGCAGTACCGGTCAGGATTTTACATACGAGCAGTACTTC. This sequence encodes CASSTGQDFTYEQYF.

The DNA for the CDR3 is TGTGCCAGTACCCTTCGGGGTTGGCAGGGAGGGTATGGCTACACCTTC. Translating it yields CASTLRGWQGGYGYTF. The chain couples TRBV19 to TRBJ1-2; possibly TRBD1 for D (5 bases). V shed 7 bases and J shed 5 bases, with 23 bases lying between them. The germline CDR1 and CDR2 sequences are LNHDA and SQIVND (reference sequence). This CDR3 is built from 16 residues.

This chain links TRBV11-2 with TRBJ1-6, with D unclear. Trimming took off 3 bases at V and 10 bases at J, with 13 bases between the two ends. The CDR3 is made up of 14 amino acids. Looked up from germline, CDR1 is SGHAT and CDR2 is FQNNGV. The DNA of the CDR3 is TGTGCCAGCAGCTTCCCTCCCCCAGGCTCACCCCTCCACTTT. This codes for CASSFPPPGSPLHF.

V gene TRBV5-1 combines with J gene TRBJ2-2; maybe TRBD1 (5 bases). The CDR3 spans 14 residues. The germline CDR1 and CDR2 sequences are SGHRS and YFSETQ. V was trimmed by 4 bases and J by 6 bases, leaving 13 bases between them. The CDR3 spells CASSAQGSPGELFF. The CDR3 nucleotides are TGCGCCAGCAGCGCCCAGGGATCTCCCGGGGAGCTGTTTTTT.

This chain uses TRBV19 with TRBJ1-2, with TRBD1 matching over 8 bases. After removal of 5 bases from V and 2 bases from J, the junction contained 10 bases not matched to a gene. The CDR3 extends over 16 amino acids. CDR1 is LNHDA and CDR2 is SQIVND in the germline V gene (reference sequence). CDR3 sequence (DNA): TGTGCCAGTAGTGTACGTACAGGGGGTATGAACTATGGCTACACCTTC. Protein: CASSVRTGGMNYGYTF.

The genes are TRBV6-1 and TRBJ1-3; D gene uncertain. Trimming took 0 bases from V and 0 from J, leaving 12 bases between them. The CDR3 sequence is 17 residues long. The germline gives CDR1 MNHNS, CDR2 SASEGT. CDR3 in DNA: TGTGCCAGCAGTGAAGCCACTCCTACCCGCTCTGGAAACACCATATATTTT. As protein: CASSEATPTRSGNTIYF.

The chain uses TRBV28 and TRBJ2-7; D not resolved. Germline CDR1 reads MDHEN; CDR2 reads SYDVKM. This CDR3 is 12 amino acids long. Trimming left V 6 bases short and J 0 bases short, with 6 bases between. The CDR3 sequence is CASSLSSYEQYF. The CDR3 DNA reads as TGTGCCAGCAGCCTGAGCTCCTACGAGCAGTACTTC.

The chain links TRBV14 to TRBJ2-6; D possibly corresponds to TRBD1 (5 bases). Trimming removed 5 bases at V and 0 bases at J, with 8 bases between. CDR3 size: 15 residues. CDR1 and CDR2 (germline): SGHDN, FVKESK. The CDR3 region has the DNA TGTGCCAGCAGCAGGGGTTCCTCTGGGGCCAACGTCCTGACTTTC. This codes for CASSRGSSGANVLTF.

The rearrangement uses TRBV2 and TRBJ2-7, with D tentatively TRBD1 (6 bases). The V and J ends lost 0 bases and 3 bases respectively, with 12 bases between them. The germline V gene has CDR1 SNHLY and CDR2 FYNNEI. This CDR3 is built from 15 residues. In nucleotides, the CDR3 is TGTGCCAGCAGTGAAGCGGACAGCGCATTCTACGAGCAGTACTTC. Its protein is CASSEADSAFYEQYF.

The chain couples TRBV11-2 to TRBJ1-5; 7 bases line up with TRBD1. The CDR3 contains 15 residues. Germline CDR1 SGHAT, CDR2 FQNNGV. V shed 3 bases and J 0 bases; nucleotides not matched to a gene: 2. The CDR3 here is CASSLGTVSNQPQHF. Written as DNA, the CDR3 is TGTGCCAGCAGCTTGGGGACAGTTAGCAATCAGCCCCAGCATTTT.

This chain connects TRBV6-5 to TRBJ2-3, with D possibly TRBD1 on 6 matching bases. This CDR3 contains 14 residues. The V end lost 0 bases, the J end lost 4 bases, and 8 bases lay between the germline ends. Per the germline V gene, CDR1 is MNHEY and CDR2 is SVGAGI. The chain's CDR3 is CASSYSSGADTQYF. The CDR3 coding sequence is TGTGCCAGCAGTTACTCTTCAGGGGCAGATACGCAGTATTTT.

The chain recombines TRBV4-1 with TRBJ1-3; D gene ambiguous. This CDR3 has 16 amino acids. Germline assignment: CDR1 MGHRA and CDR2 YSYEKL. V gave up 1 base and J gave up 4 bases, with 14 bases separating them. The CDR3 loop is CASSQVGVSVGNTIYF. CDR3 DNA: TGCGCCAGCAGCCAAGTTGGCGTATCGGTAGGAAACACCATATATTTT.

This clone was seen a single time. The chain joins TRBV7-2 to TRBJ1-5; the D is unclear. The germline gives CDR1 SGHTA, CDR2 FQGNSA. The CDR3 is 13 amino acids. Trimming cost V 1 base and J 3 bases, with 4 bases left between them. This CDR3 is CASSLGDNQPQHF. As DNA, the CDR3 is TGTGCCAGCAGCTTAGGGGACAATCAGCCCCAGCATTTT.

In nucleotides, the CDR3 is TGTGCCAGCAGCCGGAGACAGGGTGATGGAAACACCATATATTTT. It translates to CASSRRQGDGNTIYF. The chain has TRBV27 and TRBJ1-3; 7 bases agree with TRBD1. V trimming: 6 bases; J trimming: 3 bases; junction bases outside the gene matches: 8. The CDR3 loop spans 15 amino acids. Germline-derived CDR1 and CDR2 are MNHEY and SMNVEV (reference sequence).

The chain recombines TRBV5-4 with TRBJ2-1; 14 positions agree with TRBD2. Germline assignment: CDR1 SGHNT and CDR2 YYREEE (reference sequence). This CDR3 has 15 amino acids. After removal of 4 bases from V and 7 bases from J, the junction contained 4 bases not matched to a gene. DNA for the CDR3: TGTGCCAGCAGCCCGGGACTAGCGGGAGAGAATGAGCAGTTCTTC. This translates into CASSPGLAGENEQFF.

The genes are TRBV19 and TRBJ2-5, with 12 bases matching TRBD2. Germline V CDR1 and CDR2: LNHDA, SQIVND (reference sequence). The J segment lost 6 bases and the V segment lost 5 bases, leaving 13 bases of the junction unmatched. This CDR3 comprises 17 residues. In DNA form, the CDR3 reads TGTGCCAGTAGTCCGGGACTAGCGGGTGGTGGGAGAAAGACCCAGTACTTC. The encoded protein is CASSPGLAGGGRKTQYF.

This chain connects TRBV19 to TRBJ2-1, with 7 bases aligning to TRBD2. V lost 3 bases to trimming and J lost 8 bases; unmatched junction nucleotides: 4. Germline V gene data show CDR1 as LNHDA and CDR2 as SQIVND (reference sequence). CDR3 length equals 13 residues. Written as DNA, the CDR3 is TGTGCCAGTAGTATTGGGGGGGAATATGAGCAGTTCTTC. Translated: CASSIGGEYEQFF.

V is TRBV3-1 (or the pseudogene TRBV3-2) and J is TRBJ2-5, with 7 bases matching TRBD1. The CDR3 has 14 residues. Germline V gene data show CDR1 as LGHDT and CDR2 as YNNKEL (reference sequence). The V and J ends lost 4 bases and 5 bases, in that order; junction bases with no gene match: 7. In DNA form, the CDR3 reads TGTGCCAGCAGCCCCGACAGGGTAAGGGAGACCCAGTACTTC. This codes for CASSPDRVRETQYF.

The J gene is TRBJ1-4, the V gene TRBV3-1 (or the pseudogene TRBV3-2); 7 bases are shared with TRBD1. In germline, CDR1 is LGHDT, CDR2 YNNKEL (reference sequence). The length of the CDR3 is 15 residues. V lost 2 bases to trimming and J lost 3 bases; unmatched junction nucleotides: 3. Written as DNA, the CDR3 is TGTGCCAGCAGCCAACTGCAGGGGGCTAATGAAAAACTGTTTTTT. Translating gives CASSQLQGANEKLFF.

J is TRBJ2-3 and V is TRBV19; 9 bases line up with TRBD2. Germline-derived CDR1 and CDR2 are LNHDA and SQIVND (reference sequence). This CDR3 contains 15 residues. Trimming took 3 bases from V and 3 from J; bases not matched to a gene: 4. The CDR3 DNA is TGTGCCAGTAGTATCTGGCTAGCGGGAACAGATACGCAGTATTTT. Protein sequence: CASSIWLAGTDTQYF. Complete variable domain (other parts from reference TRBV19 and TRBJ2-3): DGGITQSPKYLFRKEGQNVTLSCEQNLNHDAMYWYRQDPGQGLRLIYYSQIVNDFQKGDIAEGYSVSREKKESFPLTVTSAQKNPTAFYLCASSIWLAGTDTQYFGPGTRLTVL.

The V gene is TRBV6-4, the J gene TRBJ1-6, with 7 bases fitting TRBD1. CDR1 and CDR2 from the germline V gene are MRHNA and SNTAGT. The V and J ends lost 8 bases and 10 bases, in that order; junction bases with no gene match: 5. CDR3 length: 12 residues. In DNA form, the CDR3 reads TGTGCCAGCGGGGACAGTAGATCACCCCTCCACTTT. It translates to CASGDSRSPLHF.